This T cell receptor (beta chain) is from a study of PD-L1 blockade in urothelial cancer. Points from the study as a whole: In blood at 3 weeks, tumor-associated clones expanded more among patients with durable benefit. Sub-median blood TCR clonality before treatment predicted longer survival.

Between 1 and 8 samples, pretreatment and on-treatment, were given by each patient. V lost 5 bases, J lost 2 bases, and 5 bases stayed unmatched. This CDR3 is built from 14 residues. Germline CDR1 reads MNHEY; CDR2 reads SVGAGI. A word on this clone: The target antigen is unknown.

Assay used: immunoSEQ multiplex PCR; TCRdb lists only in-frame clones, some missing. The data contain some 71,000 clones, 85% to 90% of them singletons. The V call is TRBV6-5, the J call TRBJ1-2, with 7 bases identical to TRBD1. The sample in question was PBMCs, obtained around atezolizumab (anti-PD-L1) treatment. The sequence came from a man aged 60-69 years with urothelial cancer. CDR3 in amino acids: CASSGRDRNYGYTF. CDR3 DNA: TGTGCCAGCAGTGGCCGGGACAGAAACTATGGCTACACCTTC.